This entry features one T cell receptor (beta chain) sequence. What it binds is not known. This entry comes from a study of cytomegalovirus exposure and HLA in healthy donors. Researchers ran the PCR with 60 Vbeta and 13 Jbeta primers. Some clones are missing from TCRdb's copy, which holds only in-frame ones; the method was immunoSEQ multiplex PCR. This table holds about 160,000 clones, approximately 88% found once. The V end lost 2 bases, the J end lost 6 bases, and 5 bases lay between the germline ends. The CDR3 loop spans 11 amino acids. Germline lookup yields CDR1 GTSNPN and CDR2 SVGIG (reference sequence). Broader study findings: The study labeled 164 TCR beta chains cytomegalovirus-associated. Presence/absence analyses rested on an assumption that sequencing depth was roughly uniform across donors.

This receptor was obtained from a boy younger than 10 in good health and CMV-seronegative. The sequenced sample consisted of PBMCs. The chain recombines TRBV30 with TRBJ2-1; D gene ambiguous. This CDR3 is CAWSKRNEQFF. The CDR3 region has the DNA TGTGCCTGGAGTAAGCGCAATGAGCAGTTCTTC.